Following are 26 T cell receptor beta chains from one sample sequenced in a study of T cell clonotyping in hematopoietic cell transplantation. Sequencing used immunoSEQ multiplex PCR; TCRdb keeps in-frame clones, though not all of them. This repertoire shows some 40,000 clones, about 95% found once; its top ten account for around 0.85%. The sequenced sample consisted of peripheral blood mononuclear cells. These receptors were taken from a woman between 50 and 59 years old in good health. Some clones in this sample may be carry-over from other donors' samples.

The chain joins TRBV7-7 to TRBJ2-1; D may match TRBD1 or TRBD2 (5 bases each). Germline lookup yields CDR1 SSHAT and CDR2 FNYEAQ (reference sequence). Trimming removed 2 bases at V and 11 bases at J, with 13 bases between. This CDR3 contains 13 residues. CDR3 DNA: TGTGCCAGCAGCTTAACCAGGTGGGGGAAGCAGTTCTTC. The encoded protein is CASSLTRWGKQFF.

The chain links TRBV7-9 to TRBJ2-7; 8 bases match TRBD1. Trimming removed 1 base from V and 1 base from J; junction bases left unmatched: 3. Germline CDR1 and CDR2: SEHNR and FQNEAQ (reference sequence). The CDR3 has 15 amino acids. Written as DNA, the CDR3 is TGTGCCAGCAGCTTAGATCGACAGGGGTCCTACGAGCAGTACTTC. Its protein product is CASSLDRQGSYEQYF.

V and J are TRBV30 and TRBJ2-2; possible D gene TRBD1, 5 bases. The germline CDR1 and CDR2 sequences are GTSNPN and SVGIG (reference sequence). Trimming removed 7 bases from V and 9 bases from J, with 15 bases in between. The CDR3 covers 12 residues. CDR3 coding DNA: TGTGCCTTGGCGTCAGGGCATAGGGAGCTGTTTTTT. Its translation is CALASGHRELFF.

This sequence joins TRBV28 and TRBJ2-7; 7 positions match TRBD1. The trim removed 3 bases at V and 3 bases at J, leaving 2 bases unmatched. The CDR3 is 13 residues long. Germline V lookup: CDR1 MDHEN, CDR2 SYDVKM. The DNA for the CDR3 is TGTGCCAGCAGTTTTACAGGGGTCTACGAGCAGTACTTC. Amino acids: CASSFTGVYEQYF.

The CDR3: CASSFGPEAYNEQFF. The CDR3 DNA follows: TGTGCCAGCAGCTTTGGCCCGGAGGCCTACAATGAGCAGTTCTTC. The chain links TRBV11-2 to TRBJ2-1, with D perhaps matching TRBD2 (5 bases). The germline V gene encodes CDR1 SGHAT and CDR2 FQNNGV. This CDR3 contains 15 residues. Trimming left V 3 bases short and J 2 bases short, with 11 bases between.

The chain links TRBV6-5 to TRBJ1-2; D unresolved. In germline, CDR1 is MNHEY, CDR2 SVGAGI. The V end was cut by 6 bases, the J end by 4 bases, with 6 bases between. The CDR3 runs 11 residues. For the CDR3, the DNA is TGTGCCAGCAGACTTGGCTATGGCTACACCTTC. This gives the protein CASRLGYGYTF.

The chain combines TRBV6-5 with TRBJ1-5, with D possibly TRBD1 on 5 matching bases. The CDR3 is 15 amino acids. Germline V gene lookup returns CDR1 MNHEY and CDR2 SVGAGI. Trimming pared 6 bases from V and 2 bases from J, leaving 14 bases between. Here the CDR3 DNA reads TGTGCCAGCAGCTTAACCCGGGACGGCAATCAGCCCCAGCATTTT. This gives the protein CASSLTRDGNQPQHF.

The chain combines TRBV5-3 with TRBJ1-5; D possibly corresponds to TRBD1 (5 bases). TRBV5-3 is reported as an ORF; its role is uncertain. Trimming removed 2 bases from V and 0 bases from J, with 9 bases in between. The CDR3 runs 15 residues. CDR3: CARSFQGSSNQPQHF. The CDR3, as DNA: TGTGCCAGAAGCTTTCAGGGATCTAGCAATCAGCCCCAGCATTTT.

This clone was detected only once. The chain recombines TRBV4-3 with TRBJ2-2, with 16 bases that match TRBD2. Unmatched junction bases numbered 9, after V lost 4 bases and J lost 1 base. CDR1 LGHNA and CDR2 YSLEER come from the germline V gene. CDR3 length: 20 residues. CDR3 in amino acids: CASSPGTSGGGQLNTGELFF. The CDR3 nucleotides read TGCGCCAGCAGCCCCGGGACTAGCGGGGGGGGACAACTGAACACCGGGGAGCTGTTTTTT.

DNA of the CDR3: TGTGCCAGCAGCCAGGACAGGGGGGACGGTCAGCCCCAGCATTTT. It is translated as CASSQDRGDGQPQHF. The genes are TRBV7-2 and TRBJ1-5; 10 nucleotides line up with TRBD1. Trimming took 5 bases from V and 6 from J; bases not matched to a gene: 7. This CDR3 has 15 amino acids. Germline CDR1 and CDR2: SGHTA and FQGNSA.

The chain combines TRBV7-3 with TRBJ2-2, with 8 nucleotides matching TRBD1. CDR3 length: 16 amino acids. V gave up 2 bases and J gave up 1 base; unmatched junction bases: 3. Germline values: CDR1 SGHTA, CDR2 FQGTGA. For the CDR3, the DNA is TGTGCCAGCAGCTTATCCGGGACAGGGAACACCGGGGAGCTGTTTTTT. Amino acid sequence: CASSLSGTGNTGELFF. The whole variable domain, remainder taken from reference TRBV7-3 and TRBJ2-2, is GAGVSQTPSNKVTEKGKYVELRCDPISGHTALYWYRQSLGQGPEFLIYFQGTGAADDSGLPNDRFFAVRPEGSVSTLKIQRTERGDSAVYLCASSLSGTGNTGELFFGEGSRLTVL.

The CDR3 here is CASSQDVLAGPNTGELFF. The CDR3, as DNA: TGCGCCAGCAGCCAAGATGTACTAGCGGGACCGAACACCGGGGAGCTGTTTTTT. The J gene is TRBJ2-2, the V gene TRBV4-1; 10 bases are shared with TRBD2. The J segment lost 0 bases and the V segment lost 0 bases, leaving 4 bases of the junction unmatched. The CDR3 runs 18 residues. The germline V gene has CDR1 MGHRA and CDR2 YSYEKL.

The chain has TRBV5-1 and TRBJ1-1; D perhaps matches TRBD1 (5 bases). Trimming pared 0 bases from V and 1 base from J, leaving 10 bases between. Per the germline V gene, CDR1 is SGHRS and CDR2 is YFSETQ. The CDR3 length is 15 residues. CDR3 sequence: CASSLVRGGNTEAFF. In DNA form, the CDR3 reads TGCGCCAGCAGCTTGGTGAGGGGAGGGAACACTGAAGCTTTCTTT.

The chain joins TRBV30 to TRBJ2-3, with 8 bases identical to TRBD1. The CDR3 is 12 amino acids. CDR1 is GTSNPN, CDR2 SVGIG, per germline (reference sequence). V lost 0 bases to trimming and J lost 12 bases; unmatched junction nucleotides: 5. As DNA, the CDR3 is TGTGCCTGGAGTGTACAGGACAGGGTTCAGTATTTT. Translated: CAWSVQDRVQYF.

This chain uses TRBV4-1 with TRBJ1-2, with 7 positions matching TRBD1. V shed 1 base, J shed 4 bases, and the junction held 9 bases outside the gene matches. CDR1 and CDR2 from the germline V gene are MGHRA and YSYEKL. This CDR3 is built from 16 residues. The CDR3 protein is CASSQGTGFGAYGYTF. CDR3 DNA: TGCGCCAGCAGCCAAGGGACAGGCTTTGGGGCCTATGGCTACACCTTC.

V and J are TRBV30 and TRBJ1-3; unclear D gene. This CDR3 has 14 amino acids. CDR1 GTSNPN and CDR2 SVGIG come from the germline V gene (reference sequence). Between the trimmed V and J ends, which lost 0 bases and 1 base, there was a span of 7 bases. The CDR3 DNA is TGTGCCTGGAGTGTTAAAGGGTCTGGAAACACCATATATTTT. It yields the protein CAWSVKGSGNTIYF. The entire variable domain, with the rest obtained from reference TRBV30 and TRBJ1-3, is as follows: SQTIHQWPATLVQPVGSPLSLECTVEGTSNPNLYWYRQAAGRGLQLLFYSVGIGQISSEVPQNLSASRPQDRQFILSSKKLLLSDSGFYLCAWSVKGSGNTIYFGEGSWLTVV.

The genes are TRBV5-4 and TRBJ1-3, with D possibly TRBD1 on 5 matching bases. Germline CDR1 SGHNT, CDR2 YYREEE (reference sequence). Trimming left V 0 bases short and J 8 bases short, with 9 bases between. The CDR3 totals 13 residues. This CDR3 is CASSLGQGDTIYF. DNA of the CDR3: TGTGCCAGCAGCTTGGGGCAGGGAGACACCATATATTTT.

This CDR3 is CASSFAHSGPQYF. CDR3 nucleotides: TGTGCCAGCAGTTTTGCCCATAGCGGACCGCAGTATTTT. V gene TRBV28 combines with J gene TRBJ2-3, with D perhaps matching TRBD2 (6 bases). CDR1 MDHEN and CDR2 SYDVKM come from the germline V gene. Trimming took off 3 bases at V and 10 bases at J, with 14 bases between the two ends. The CDR3 contains 13 residues.

The chain combines TRBV7-6 with TRBJ2-2; D may be TRBD2 (6 bases). Germline V CDR1 and CDR2: SGHVS, FNYEAQ. V gave up 3 bases and J gave up 6 bases, with 17 bases separating them. The CDR3 is 16 amino acids. The CDR3 protein is CASSFSAGLVAGELFF. The CDR3 DNA is TGTGCCAGCAGCTTCTCAGCGGGTTTGGTTGCCGGGGAGCTGTTTTTT. Full variable domain (outside the CDR3, taken from reference TRBV7-6 and TRBJ2-2): GAGVSQSPRYKVTKRGQDVALRCDPISGHVSLYWYRQALGQGPEFLTYFNYEAQQDKSGLPNDRFSAERPEGSISTLTIQRTEQRDSAMYRCASSFSAGLVAGELFFGEGSRLTVL.

This chain joins TRBV7-8 and TRBJ1-5; D unclear. The V gene lost 5 bases and the J gene lost 4 bases, with 6 bases spanning the gap. Looked up from germline, CDR1 is SGHVS and CDR2 is FQNEAQ. The CDR3 loop spans 12 amino acids. The CDR3, as DNA: TGTGCCAGCAGCCCAACAAATCAGCCCCAGCATTTT. It specifies CASSPTNQPQHF.

The CDR3 spells CSAMATSGELFF. For the CDR3, the DNA is TGCAGCGCCATGGCAACATCAGGGGAGCTGTTTTTT. The rearrangement links TRBV29-1 to TRBJ2-2; D not resolved. Germline values: CDR1 SQVTM, CDR2 ANQGSEA. The CDR3 is 12 amino acids. V lost 7 bases and J lost 8, with 14 bases in between.

This clone was counted a few times. CDR3 DNA sequence: TGTGCCACCCAACAGGGGTACACTGAAGCTTTCTTT. Translation: CATQQGYTEAFF. The V call is TRBV28, the J call TRBJ1-1; 7 bases fit TRBD1. Trimming at V came to 10 bases and at J to 3 bases, leaving 5 bases not matched to a gene. The germline gives CDR1 MDHEN, CDR2 SYDVKM. The CDR3 runs 12 residues.

The chain couples TRBV19 to TRBJ1-6; the match to TRBD1 covers 10 bases. The V and J ends lost 7 bases and 1 base, in that order; junction bases with no gene match: 7. Per germline, CDR1 LNHDA and CDR2 SQIVND (reference sequence). The CDR3 loop spans 17 amino acids. The CDR3 region has the DNA TGTGCCAGTATGGGCTGGGACAGGGGATCCTATAATTCACCCCTCCACTTT. The encoded protein is CASMGWDRGSYNSPLHF.

V usage is TRBV2 and J usage is TRBJ2-7; D assignment may be TRBD1 or TRBD2 (5 bases each). V was clipped by 6 bases and J by 1 base, with 13 bases between them. This CDR3 spans 14 amino acids. Germline V gives CDR1 SNHLY, CDR2 FYNNEI. The CDR3 spells CASRGRTLSYEQYF. For the CDR3, the DNA is TGTGCCAGCAGGGGACGGACCTTATCCTACGAGCAGTACTTC. Supplemented by reference TRBV2 and TRBJ2-7, the full variable domain reads EPEVTQTPSHQVTQMGQEVILRCVPISNHLYFYWYRQILGQKVEFLVSFYNNEISEKSEIFDDQFSVERPDGSNFTLKIRSTKLEDSAMYFCASRGRTLSYEQYFGPGTRLTVT.

The chain combines TRBV28 with TRBJ1-5, with D maybe TRBD1 (6 bases). From germline, CDR1 is MDHEN and CDR2 SYDVKM. Trimming cost V 1 base and J 4 bases, with 17 bases left between them. The length of the CDR3 is 17 residues. The CDR3 region has the DNA TGTGCCAGCAGTTTATCCGGAGGGCGGAGGGGGAATCAGCCCCAGCATTTT. This gives the protein CASSLSGGRRGNQPQHF.

The chain joins TRBV29-1 to TRBJ2-7; D is tentatively TRBD1 or TRBD2 (5 bases each). Trimming took off 5 bases at V and 3 bases at J, with 11 bases between the two ends. Looked up from germline, CDR1 is SQVTM and CDR2 is ANQGSEA. This CDR3 comprises 12 residues. The CDR3: CSVSRDDYEQYF. The CDR3, as DNA: TGCAGCGTTAGCCGGGACGACTACGAGCAGTACTTC.